The 3 T cell receptor beta chains given below trace back to one sample, sequenced in a study of T cells in Graves' hyperthyroidism and ophthalmopathy. Amplification of TCR beta CDR3 regions was performed using RNA transcripts as template. A set of HTBI primers served as the primers for a first-round RT-PCR of the TCR CDR3. TCRdb recomputed calls from the multiplex PCR reads with MiXCR, one row per CDR3 protein. The data show around 600,000 distinct CDR3 sequences, with approximately 15% seen just once and around 3.5% held by the top ten. Sample: blood. The receptors were gathered from a woman aged 35 to 49 with Graves' ophthalmopathy.

The chain recombines TRBV12-3 or TRBV12-4 with TRBJ1-5; no reliable D call. This CDR3 has 15 residues. Trimming took off 2 bases at V and 0 bases at J, with 8 bases between the two ends. The CDR3 DNA is TGTGCCAGCAGTTTAACCGGGTATAGCAATCAGCCCCAGCATTTT. It specifies CASSLTGYSNQPQHF.

This chain's CDR3 is CASSSFSGSGNEQFF. CDR3 nucleotides: TGCGCCAGCAGCTCCTTTAGCGGGAGCGGGAATGAGCAGTTCTTC. This rearrangement joins TRBV5-1 to TRBJ2-1; 9 nucleotides match TRBD2. Germline V gives CDR1 SGHRS, CDR2 YFSETQ. V lost 3 bases and J lost 7; bases outside the gene matches: 8. The CDR3 has 15 amino acids.

The V call is TRBV14, the J call TRBJ2-2; D unclear. The V gene lost 0 bases and the J gene lost 2 bases, with 10 bases spanning the gap. Germline values: CDR1 SGHDN, CDR2 FVKESK. The CDR3 is 16 amino acids. As DNA, the CDR3 is TGTGCCAGCAGCCAAGATAGGCCACTAAACACCGGGGAGCTGTTTTTT. Translation: CASSQDRPLNTGELFF.